This TCR beta chain was captured by sequencing in a study of T cells in Graves' hyperthyroidism and ophthalmopathy. The overall study: Staff took peripheral blood when the initial diagnosis was made, before any treatment began.

Findings and caveats of the study: Ophthalmopathy stood apart from stable hyperthyroidism in a 13 V-J model.

TCR beta CDR3 regions were amplified from RNA. Carried out on the TCR CDR3, a first-round RT-PCR used the HTBI primer set. TCRdb fed the multiplex PCR reads into MiXCR, producing one record per CDR3 protein. Of 300,000 to 400,000 distinct CDR3 sequences listed, around 23% were seen once; the top ten hold under 55%. CDR1 and CDR2 from the germline V gene are MDHEN and SYDVKM. The CDR3 is 15 residues long. Germline trimming cut 5 bases from V and 4 bases from J; bases unmatched to any gene: 8. This clonotype was seen repeatedly, ten times or more. Antigen unknown. The chain uses TRBV28 and TRBJ2-1; the match to TRBD2 covers 7 bases. The receptor comes from a woman aged 50 to 60 with Graves' hyperthyroidism. Sequencing input: blood. The chain's CDR3 is CASSPARSGYNEQFF. The CDR3 bases are TGTGCCAGCAGTCCGGCGCGTAGCGGGTACAATGAGCAGTTCTTC.